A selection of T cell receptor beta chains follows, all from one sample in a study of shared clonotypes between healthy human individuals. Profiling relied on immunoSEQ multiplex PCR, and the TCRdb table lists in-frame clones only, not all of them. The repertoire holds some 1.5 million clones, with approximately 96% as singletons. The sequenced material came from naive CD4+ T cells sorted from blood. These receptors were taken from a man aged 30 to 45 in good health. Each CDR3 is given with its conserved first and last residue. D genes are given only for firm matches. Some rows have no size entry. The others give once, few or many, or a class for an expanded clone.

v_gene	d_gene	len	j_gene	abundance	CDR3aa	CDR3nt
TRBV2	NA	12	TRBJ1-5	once	CASRRVDQPQHF	TGTGCCAGTCGGAGAGTGGATCAGCCCCAGCATTTT
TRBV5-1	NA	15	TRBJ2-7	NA	CASSLADRETYEQYF	TGCGCCAGCAGCTTGGCCGATCGGGAGACTTACGAGCAGTACTTC
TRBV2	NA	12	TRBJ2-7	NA	CASSPGGPEQYF	TGTGCCAGCAGTCCCGGGGGTCCCGAGCAGTACTTC
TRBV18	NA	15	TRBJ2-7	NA	CASSPVLAASYEQYF	TGTGCCAGCTCACCAGTATTAGCGGCCTCCTACGAGCAGTACTTC
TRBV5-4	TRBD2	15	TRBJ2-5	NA	CASSPSGGLRETQYF	TGTGCCAGCAGCCCCAGCGGGGGCCTCCGGGAGACCCAGTACTTC
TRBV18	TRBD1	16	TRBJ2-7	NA	CASSPPKTGRLYEQYF	TGTGCCAGCTCACCACCTAAGACAGGGCGGCTCTACGAGCAGTACTTC
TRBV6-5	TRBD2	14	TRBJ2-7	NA	CASSYRGRKNEQYF	TGTGCCAGCAGTTACCGCGGGAGAAAGAACGAGCAGTACTTC
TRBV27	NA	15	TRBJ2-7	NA	CASSFYGTGSYEQYF	TGTGCCAGCAGTTTTTACGGGACCGGGTCCTACGAGCAGTACTTC
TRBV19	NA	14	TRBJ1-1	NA	CASSPWGGNTEAFF	TGTGCCAGTAGTCCCTGGGGGGGAAACACTGAAGCTTTCTTT
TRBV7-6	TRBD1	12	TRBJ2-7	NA	CASSFRDSEQYF	TGTGCCAGCAGCTTCCGGGACAGCGAGCAGTACTTC
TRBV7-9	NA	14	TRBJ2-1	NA	CASSPPGSGNEQFF	TGTGCCAGCAGCCCGCCGGGCTCCGGAAATGAGCAGTTCTTC
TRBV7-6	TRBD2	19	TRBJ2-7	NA	CASSSQPGLAGERTYEQYF	TGTGCCAGCAGCTCTCAACCGGGACTAGCGGGAGAAAGAACCTACGAGCAGTACTTC
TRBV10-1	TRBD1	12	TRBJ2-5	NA	CASSRTGETQYF	TGCGCCAGCAGTCGGACAGGGGAGACCCAGTACTTC
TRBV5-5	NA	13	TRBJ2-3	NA	CASKTVNTDTQYF	TGTGCCAGTAAGACGGTAAACACAGATACGCAGTATTTT
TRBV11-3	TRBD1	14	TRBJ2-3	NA	CASSRDRDTDTQYF	TGTGCCAGCAGCAGGGACAGGGACACAGATACGCAGTATTTT
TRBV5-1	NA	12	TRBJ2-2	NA	CASSFTPSELFF	TGCGCCAGCAGCTTCACTCCTAGCGAGCTGTTTTTT
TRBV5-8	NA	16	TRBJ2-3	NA	CASSDLGAPRTDTQYF	TGTGCCAGCAGCGATCTTGGGGCGCCTCGCACAGATACGCAGTATTTT
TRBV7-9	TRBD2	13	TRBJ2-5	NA	CASSPGLVETQYF	TGTGCCAGCAGCCCAGGACTAGTTGAGACCCAGTACTTC
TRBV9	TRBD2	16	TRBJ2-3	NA	CASDRMGLPNTDTQYF	TGTGCCAGCGATCGAATGGGACTACCGAACACAGATACGCAGTATTTT
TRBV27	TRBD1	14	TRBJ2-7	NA	CASSLGQGMYEQYF	TGTGCCAGCAGTCTCGGACAGGGAATGTACGAGCAGTACTTC
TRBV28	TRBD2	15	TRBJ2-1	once	CASSTRLAGYNEQFF	TGTGCCAGCAGTACCCGACTAGCGGGATACAATGAGCAGTTCTTC
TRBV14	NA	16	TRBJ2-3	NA	CASSQLPPASTDTQYF	TGTGCCAGCAGCCAACTACCACCAGCCAGCACAGATACGCAGTATTTT
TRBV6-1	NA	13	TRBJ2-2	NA	CASIQVRSGELFF	TGTGCCAGCATACAGGTCAGGTCCGGGGAGCTGTTTTTT
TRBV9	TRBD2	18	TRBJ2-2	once	CASSVSIPRGSGPGELFF	TGTGCCAGCAGCGTGAGCATACCTCGAGGTAGCGGGCCCGGGGAGCTGTTTTTT